These 2 T cell receptor beta chains share one sample of origin, sequenced in a study of cytomegalovirus exposure and HLA in healthy donors. PCR was performed using 60 Vbeta and 13 Jbeta primers. Assay: immunoSEQ multiplex PCR; the TCRdb copy retains only in-frame clones and omits some. The data contain approximately 150,000 clones, about two thirds of them singletons. The sequenced sample was PBMCs. The receptors stem from a woman under 40 in good health and CMV-seronegative.

The V call is TRBV6-5, the J call TRBJ1-5; the D is unclear. Germline assignment: CDR1 MNHEY and CDR2 SVGAGI. This CDR3 region has 13 residues. V was trimmed by 5 bases and J by 7 bases, leaving 12 bases between them. The CDR3 DNA follows: TGTGCCAGCAGTGGAGAGAGGAGGCAGCCCCAGCATTTT. It yields the protein CASSGERRQPQHF.

The chain recombines TRBV4-3 with TRBJ2-5, with 8 bases matching TRBD1. Matching the DNA end better, TRBJ2-7 makes the J call doubtful. Germline CDR1 LGHNA, CDR2 YSLEER. The length of the CDR3 is 15 residues. CDR3 in DNA: TGCGCCAGCAGCCAAGATGCAGGGGGCTATTACGAGCAGTACTTC. This codes for CASSQDAGGYYEQYF.